The 26 T cell receptor beta chains below all came from one sample that was sequenced in a study of tumor-infiltrating lymphocytes in oesophageal squamous cell carcinoma. TCRdb fed the PCR reads into MiXCR, producing one record per CDR3 protein. The sample has some 16,000 distinct CDR3 sequences, roughly 49% seen once. The sample comprised esophageal tumor tissue. The receptors were gathered from a male donor with esophageal squamous cell carcinoma.

This clonotype was recorded at least ten times. The chain has TRBV28 and TRBJ2-7, with D maybe TRBD1 (5 bases). This CDR3 has 13 residues. The ends were cut back, 6 bases at V and 2 bases at J, with 11 bases in the middle. CDR1 is MDHEN, CDR2 SYDVKM, per germline. CDR3: CASRLQVPYEQYF. CDR3 coding DNA: TGTGCCAGCAGGTTACAGGTGCCCTACGAGCAGTACTTC. Full variable domain (outside the CDR3, taken from reference TRBV28 and TRBJ2-7): DVKVTQSSRYLVKRTGEKVFLECVQDMDHENMFWYRQDPGLGLRLIYFSYDVKMKEKGDIPEGYSVSREKKERFSLILESASTNQTSMYLCASRLQVPYEQYFGPGTRLTVT.

The V gene is TRBV7-8, the J gene TRBJ2-7; D ambiguous. V gave up 2 bases and J gave up 4 bases, with 15 bases separating them. Germline CDR1 and CDR2: SGHVS and FQNEAQ. This CDR3 is 15 amino acids long. The CDR3 DNA reads TGTGCCAGCAGCTTATCTACACCCTCGTTTTACGAGCAGTACTTC. It is translated as CASSLSTPSFYEQYF.

The chain uses TRBV7-3 and TRBJ2-1; 8 bases are a match to TRBD2. This CDR3 has 15 amino acids. Germline trimming cut 4 bases from V and 6 bases from J; bases unmatched to any gene: 8. Looked up from germline, CDR1 is SGHTA and CDR2 is FQGTGA. The CDR3 region is CASSSRGGRGNEQFF. The CDR3 region has the DNA TGTGCCAGCAGCTCACGGGGGGGCCGAGGCAATGAGCAGTTCTTC.

The rearrangement links TRBV6-6 to TRBJ2-4; D call uncertain. The end of the DNA is better explained by TRBJ2-7, so the J call may be wrong. The CDR3 is 13 residues long. Germline assignment: CDR1 MNHNY and CDR2 SVGAGI (reference sequence). CDR3 nucleotides: TGTGCCAGCAGTATCGACCAGCTCCGCGAGCAGTACTTC. It translates to CASSIDQLREQYF.

At least ten counts were recorded for this clonotype. The chain uses TRBV5-1 and TRBJ2-5; 9 bases map to TRBD1. The CDR3 consists of 14 residues. Per germline, CDR1 SGHRS and CDR2 YFSETQ. After removal of 1 base from V and 5 bases from J, the junction contained 3 bases not matched to a gene. The CDR3 reads CASSLTGGTETQYF. The CDR3 region has the DNA TGCGCCAGCAGCTTGACAGGGGGCACGGAGACCCAGTACTTC. The entire variable domain, with the rest obtained from reference TRBV5-1 and TRBJ2-5, is as follows: KAGVTQTPRYLIKTRGQQVTLSCSPISGHRSVSWYQQTPGQGLQFLFEYFSETQRNKGNFPGRFSGRQFSNSRSEMNVSTLELGDSALYLCASSLTGGTETQYFGPGTRLLVL.

The chain combines TRBV7-3 with TRBJ2-7; possible D gene TRBD1, 6 bases. The last part of the DNA fits TRBJ2-1 better; the J call may be wrong. The length of the CDR3 is 14 residues. Germline V gene sequence: CDR1 SGHTA, CDR2 FQGTGA. For the CDR3, the DNA is TGTGCCAGCAGCTTGACAGGCAACTACAATGAGCAGTTCTTC. Translation gives CASSLTGNYNEQFF.

The chain is built from TRBV11-2 and TRBJ2-1; 7 positions agree with TRBD1. From germline, CDR1 is SGHAT and CDR2 FQNNGV. This CDR3 spans 14 amino acids. The J segment lost 9 bases and the V segment lost 5 bases, leaving 10 bases of the junction unmatched. CDR3 coding DNA: TGTGCCAGCAGCGGTCGATTAGGGGGCGGTGAGCAGTTCTTC. This gives the protein CASSGRLGGGEQFF.

The chain is built from TRBV12-3 or TRBV12-4 and TRBJ2-5; possibly TRBD2 for D (6 bases). The V end lost 8 bases, the J end lost 11 bases, and 27 bases lay between the germline ends. The CDR3 has 15 amino acids. The CDR3 region has the DNA TGTGCCAGCGGTGCGTTGGCGGGATCCTACAATGAGCAGTACTTC. Translating gives CASGALAGSYNEQYF.

The rearrangement joins TRBV7-2 to TRBJ2-4, with D hard to call. The germline V and J ends were trimmed by 3 bases and 7 bases, with 10 bases remaining between them. The germline CDR1 and CDR2 sequences are SGHTA and FQGNSA. This CDR3 comprises 13 residues. The CDR3 here is CASSLFPENIQYF. The CDR3 coding sequence is TGTGCCAGCAGCTTGTTCCCGGAGAACATTCAGTACTTC.

A remark on this clonotype: At one of its ends the junction is not consistent with the germline gene, which may arise from a read error. This sequence joins TRBV5-4 and TRBJ1-1; TRBD1 might be the D (6 bases). The CDR3 covers 15 residues. Germline loops: CDR1 SGHNT, CDR2 YYREEE (reference sequence). CDR3 nucleotide sequence: TGCGCCAGCACCCCTCGGGGGGCCTTGTTCACTGAAGCTTTCTTT. As protein: CASTPRGALFTEAFF.

In its sample, this clonotype was seen a few times. CDR3 nucleotide sequence: TGTGCCAGCCGACCATACGGGGGGAAGGGCGAGCAGTACTTC. Its translation is CASRPYGGKGEQYF. This chain links TRBV28 with TRBJ2-5, with 7 bases aligning to TRBD2. With the DNA end fitting TRBJ2-7 better, the J assignment may be wrong. The V gene's germline CDR1 is MDHEN and CDR2 SYDVKM. The CDR3 is 14 amino acids.

The chain links TRBV7-9 to TRBJ2-2; no reliable D call. V lost 1 base, J lost 1 base, and 4 bases lay in between. CDR3 length equals 14 residues. The V gene's germline CDR1 is SEHNR and CDR2 FQNEAQ (reference sequence). In DNA, the CDR3 is TGTGCCAGCAGCTTAGGACAGAACACCGGGGAGCTGTTTTTT. Translation gives CASSLGQNTGELFF. The entire variable domain, with the rest obtained from reference TRBV7-9 and TRBJ2-2, is as follows: DTGVSQNPRHKITKRGQNVTFRCDPISEHNRLYWYRQTLGQGPEFLTYFQNEAQLEKSRLLSDRFSAERPKGSFSTLEIQRTEQGDSAMYLCASSLGQNTGELFFGEGSRLTVL.

This clonotype has at least ten counts. This likely comes from a read error, as the CDR3 has no conserved phenylalanine or tryptophan at its end. The DNA is omitted, as the CDR3 cannot be located on it reliably, and the CDR3 follows TCRdb's listing. The V and J genes are TRBV7-2 and TRBJ2-1; the table names TRBD1, a call not compared with the DNA. Germline V lookup: CDR1 SGHTA, CDR2 FQGNSA. The CDR3 is 17 residues long, ends included. This chain's CDR3 is CASSWGQVLDSPLHFGN.

The chain carries TRBV12-3 or TRBV12-4 and TRBJ2-1; 7 nucleotides align to TRBD2. The last part of the DNA fits TRBJ2-7 better; the J call may be wrong. The CDR3 totals 15 residues. CDR3 coding DNA: TGTGCCAGCAGTTTGTCGAGGGACTACCCGGGGGAGCAGTACTTC. It yields the protein CASSLSRDYPGEQYF.

This clonotype was counted between two and nine times. This CDR3 is missing its conserved last phenylalanine or tryptophan, likely due to a read error. The DNA is left out, because the CDR3 cannot be placed on it with certainty; the CDR3 is given as TCRdb lists it. The chain uses TRBV6-1 and TRBJ2-7; no check of the table's D call, TRBD2, against the DNA was made. Germline V gene sequence: CDR1 MNHNS, CDR2 SASEGT. The CDR3 spans 13 amino acids, including both terminal residues. The CDR3 loop reads CATRIGSGYTFGS.

The V gene is TRBV7-3, the J gene TRBJ2-5, with 9 bases matching TRBD2. With the DNA end fitting TRBJ2-1 better, the J assignment may be wrong. Germline CDR1 is SGHTA and CDR2 is FQGTGA. The CDR3 length is 18 residues. The CDR3 is CASSSRAGGTQQRNEQFF. The DNA for the CDR3 is TGTGCCAGCAGCTCGAGAGCGGGAGGTACCCAACAACGAAATGAGCAGTTCTTC.

About this clonotype: Mismatch with germline at one junction end may stem from a read error. The chain joins TRBV7-6 to TRBJ2-5; 10 bases agree with TRBD2. The germline V gene encodes CDR1 SGHVS and CDR2 FNYEAQ. The CDR3 is 15 residues long. CDR3 in amino acids: CASSRSGGGAGELYF. The CDR3 bases are TGTGCCAGCAGCCGGAGCGGGGGGGGGGCCGGGGAGCTGTATTTT.

The CDR3 nucleotides are TGTGCCAGCAGCTTAGGGCTAGCGGGAGGGCGTGCAGATACGCAGTATTTT. Its protein product is CASSLGLAGGRADTQYF. This chain joins TRBV7-6 and TRBJ2-3, with TRBD2 matching 12 bases. J was trimmed by 4 bases and V by 1 base; bases with no gene match: 6. The CDR3 spans 17 residues. Germline V gene lookup returns CDR1 SGHVS and CDR2 FNYEAQ.

This clonotype was detected a few times. Its ends do not fully match the called genes, so a read error is possible. The genes are TRBV7-6 and TRBJ2-5; D might be TRBD2 (7 bases). This CDR3 has 15 residues. CDR1 is SGHVS, CDR2 FNYEAQ, per germline. The CDR3 coding sequence is TGTGCTAGCAGCTTAGCAGTCGGGGGGCAGGAGACCCAGTACTTC. Translating gives CASSLAVGGQETQYF.

This clonotype was observed many times. The chain joins TRBV7-2 to TRBJ2-5; D tentatively reads TRBD1 or TRBD2 (5 bases each). Per the germline V gene, CDR1 is SGHTA and CDR2 is FQGNSA. The CDR3 is 11 amino acids. With 2 bases removed from V and 11 bases from J, the gap between germline ends came to 9 bases. The chain's CDR3 is CASSLSREQYF. In nucleotides, the CDR3 is TGTGCCAGCAGCTTAAGCAGGGAGCAGTACTTC.

This clonotype has just a few counts. The chain links TRBV6-1 to TRBJ2-3, with D possibly matching TRBD2 (7 bases). Trimming cost V 7 bases and J 6 bases, with 26 bases left between them. Germline values: CDR1 MNHNS, CDR2 SASEGT. This CDR3 has 17 residues. The CDR3 reads CASIQRGGVGLADTQYF. CDR3 in DNA: TGTGCCAGCATTCAAAGGGGGGGAGTCGGTCTTGCGGATACGCAGTATTTT.

This rearrangement joins TRBV19 to TRBJ2-7; the match to TRBD1 covers 7 bases. Gene TRBJ2-1 matches the end of the DNA better, so the J call may be wrong. CDR1 LNHDA and CDR2 SQIVND come from the germline V gene (reference sequence). The CDR3 runs to 13 residues. In DNA, the CDR3 is TGTGCCAGTAGTATGACAGGGACCAATGAGCAGTTCTTC. Protein product: CASSMTGTNEQFF.

Remarks on this clonotype: Being one base from a much bigger clone, this may be a read error. The V gene is TRBV5-5, the J gene TRBJ2-3; D gene ambiguous. The J call may be wrong; the DNA end is better matched by TRBJ2-7. The CDR3 consists of 14 residues. The germline V gene encodes CDR1 SGHKS and CDR2 YYEKEE (reference sequence). The CDR3, as DNA: TGTGCCAGCAGCACTATAAGCTCCTACAATGAGCAGTACTTC. It specifies CASSTISSYNEQYF.

The J gene is TRBJ2-5, the V gene TRBV7-2; D unclear. V lost 3 bases, J lost 3 bases, and 8 bases lay in between. This CDR3 has 13 amino acids. Germline V CDR1 and CDR2: SGHTA, FQGNSA. The DNA for the CDR3 is TGTGCCAGCAGCTTTTTTGGGGAAGAGACCCAGTACTTC. Its translation: CASSFFGEETQYF.

Comment on this clonotype: The conserved phenylalanine or tryptophan normally closing the CDR3 is absent here, so this likely arose from a read error. Because the CDR3's place on the DNA is in doubt, the DNA is left out and the CDR3 is given as listed by TCRdb. The J gene is TRBJ2-1, the V gene TRBV5-5. Per germline, CDR1 SGHKS and CDR2 YYEKEE (reference sequence). The CDR3 comprises 8 residues, both ends counted. The CDR3 sequence: CASSLRGS.

The chain joins TRBV7-2 to TRBJ1-2; no clear D gene. The germline V gene encodes CDR1 SGHTA and CDR2 FQGNSA. This CDR3 comprises 12 residues. The germline V and J ends were trimmed by 2 bases and 4 bases, with 5 bases remaining between them. CDR3: CASSLNFYGYTF. The CDR3 region has the DNA TGTGCCAGCAGCTTAAACTTCTATGGCTACACCTTC.